The entry below describes one T cell receptor beta chain. At least ten counts were recorded for this clonotype. No cognate antigen has been identified for it. No much larger clonotype is one base removed from it; base qualities were not supplied. The data stem from a study of T cells in Graves' hyperthyroidism and ophthalmopathy (dated by TCRdb to between 2019 and 2020). Study-level background: Peripheral blood was sampled at the time of initial diagnosis, prior to any treatment. A discovery cohort of around 100 patients, about 44 with Graves' ophthalmopathy and 57 with stable Graves' hyperthyroidism, was used to find distinguishing TCR V-J signatures. Prospective prediction of ophthalmopathy was tested in an independent validation cohort consisting of 18 to 20 hyperthyroidism patients and 17 patients who later progressed to ophthalmopathy. The 75 to 100 discovery patients were divided at random into training and test sets in a 7:3 ratio. The study also compared thyroid tissue and blood T-cell repertoires from more than 5 Graves' hyperthyroidism patients. After blood sampling, hyperthyroidism patients were treated with methimazole at a starting dose of 30 mg daily, and ophthalmopathy patients were treated with high-dose intravenous methylprednisolone. The paper reports TCR Vbeta CDR3 sequencing of some 140 peripheral blood samples: 43 ophthalmopathy, fewer than 80 hyperthyroidism and around 17 progressor patients.

Results and caveats for the whole study, not just this receptor: Ophthalmopathy was separated from stable hyperthyroidism by a 13 V-J signature model, with about 86% sensitivity and roughly 81% specificity obtained in cross-validation and 80%/75% obtained in testing. Most expanded thyroid clonotypes (frequency above 0.001) were also detected in blood, suggesting blood repertoires may reflect thyroid immune responses. No statistical method was used to set the sample size in advance, and investigators knew the group allocation. In validation, progression to ophthalmopathy was predicted by the model with nearly 71% sensitivity and 72% to 85% specificity, a median of around 6.5 months before onset.

TCR beta CDR3 regions were amplified from RNA transcripts. The TCR CDR3 was subjected to a first round of RT-PCR using the HTBI primer set and the Qiagen OneStep RT-PCR kit. A second multiplex PCR round built the libraries, followed by size selection and purification. Sequencing of the libraries was done on an Illumina HiSeq2000 using paired-end 100 bp reads. The authors processed their data as follows. SOAPnuke was used to process the raw data, removing reads that contained adapters or uncalled bases, had a mean Phred below 15, or lacked an exact match to the constant primer or identifier. High-quality paired reads were merged with COPE v1.2.5, and unique nucleotide sequences were defined as clonotypes. MiTCR v1.1 was used to align clonotypes to the IMGT TRBV, TRBD and TRBJ reference segments. The analysis included only V-J combinations with a frequency above 0.0001, which together covered 99% to 99.2% of the repertoires. A TCS score was defined as the ratio of F50 (clonal expansion) to E x V (chaos), with BLOSUM62-based TCRdist applied between CDR3 peptides within each V-J. Welch's t-statistics and random forest reduced roughly 500 V-J features to 10 to 15, which were used in a naive Bayes classifier (R e1071). Clones were called with MiXCR by TCRdb after fastp trimmed the public reads at Q25, and only in-frame beta chains were retained. Identical CDR3 proteins give one entry, which carries the most common genes and DNA. Clone size and V and J calls follow TCRdb, not the original study. This sample comprises 500,000 to 550,000 distinct CDR3 sequences, around 20% of them detected only once. About 30% of the sample goes to the ten largest clones.

CDR1 and CDR2 were assigned from the germline V gene as LGHNT and FRNRAP. The CDR3 covers 13 residues, taking in both the cysteine and the phenylalanine. Of the read, only the CDR3 DNA is kept; its 39 bases are in frame from base 1. V trim: 1 base; J trim: 3 bases; unmatched bases: 0. A patient counted as having stable Graves' hyperthyroidism if no progression to ophthalmopathy occurred over 18 months of follow-up. The hyperthyroidism patients were between 18 and 65 years old and newly diagnosed, with a disease duration of less than 2 months. Patients with uncontrolled infections, other autoimmune diseases, pregnancy or lactation were excluded. Diagnoses were based on clinical symptoms, serum thyroxine and TRAb, thyroid ultrasound and orbital computed tomography. Ficoll-Paque density gradient centrifugation was used to isolate PBMCs from around 10 ml of fresh peripheral blood. Trizol reagent was used to extract total RNA, and RNA quality was then checked on an Agilent 2100 Bioanalyzer.

The source is a young man with Graves' hyperthyroidism. The specimen sequenced was blood. The sequence joins TRBV12-5 to TRBJ2-7; TRBD1 agrees with 7 junctional bases. Read as DNA, the sequence is TGTGCTAGTGGTTTGGACAGGGGCTACGAGCAGTACTTC. Its protein is CASGLDRGYEQYF.